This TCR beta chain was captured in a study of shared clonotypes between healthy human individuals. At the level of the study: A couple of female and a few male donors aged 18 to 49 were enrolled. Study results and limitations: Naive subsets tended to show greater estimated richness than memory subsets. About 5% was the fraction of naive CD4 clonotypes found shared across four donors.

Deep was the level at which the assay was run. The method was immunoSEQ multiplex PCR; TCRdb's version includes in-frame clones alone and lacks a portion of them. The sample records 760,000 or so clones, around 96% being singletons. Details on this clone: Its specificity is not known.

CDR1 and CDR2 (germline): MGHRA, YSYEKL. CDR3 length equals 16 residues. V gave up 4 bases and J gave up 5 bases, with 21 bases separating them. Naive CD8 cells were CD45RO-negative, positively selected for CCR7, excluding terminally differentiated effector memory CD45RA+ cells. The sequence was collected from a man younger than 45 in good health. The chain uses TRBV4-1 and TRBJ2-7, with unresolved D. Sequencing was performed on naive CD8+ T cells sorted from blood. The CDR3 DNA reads TGCGCCAGCAGCCCTACCGTTGAGTCCATCTCTGACGAGCAGTACTTC. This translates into CASSPTVESISDEQYF.